This TCR beta chain was recorded in a study of T cell changes during pregnancy in multiple sclerosis. V lost 9 bases and J lost 4, with 21 bases in between. Germline CDR1 and CDR2: ENHRY and SYGVKD. The CDR3 consists of 16 residues. Profiling relied on immunoSEQ multiplex PCR, and the TCRdb table lists in-frame clones only, not all of them. In the table there are some 27,000 clones, about 88% of which are singletons. This sequence originates from a female donor with multiple sclerosis, enrolled in a pregnancy study. The gene calls are TRBV10-3 and TRBJ2-2, with TRBD2 as a possible D gene (6 bases). The source material was CD4+ T cells from peripheral blood mononuclear cells, sampled in the second trimester of pregnancy. This CDR3 is CAIQEPGRGATGELFF. For the CDR3, the DNA is TGTGCCATTCAAGAGCCAGGGCGGGGAGCCACCGGGGAGCTGTTTTTT.